The 20 T cell receptor beta chains presented below share a single source sample, sequenced in a study of tumor T cells in aggressive B-cell lymphoma. Produced via immunoSEQ multiplex PCR; TCRdb's table is partial and in-frame only. The table lists some 7,900 clones, about 85% of them singletons. The sequencing sample was made of tumor tissue. These receptors originate from an adult with diffuse large B cell lymphoma.

This sequence joins TRBV7-9 and TRBJ1-1; maybe TRBD1 (6 bases). This CDR3 is 13 amino acids long. V was shortened by 4 bases and J by 6 bases, with 12 bases between the two germline ends. Germline values: CDR1 SEHNR, CDR2 FQNEAQ (reference sequence). In DNA form, the CDR3 reads TGTGCCAGCAGCTCTCTAGGGGGATCTGAAGCTTTCTTT. Translation gives CASSSLGGSEAFF.

The chain's CDR3 is CASSMGQPEKLFF. CDR3 sequence (DNA): TGTGCCAGCAGCATGGGACAGCCGGAAAAACTGTTTTTT. The chain recombines TRBV7-2 with TRBJ1-4, with 7 bases fitting TRBD1. After removal of 5 bases from V and 8 bases from J, the junction contained 5 bases not matched to a gene. The CDR3 totals 13 residues. From germline, CDR1 is SGHTA and CDR2 FQGNSA.

The chain links TRBV10-3 to TRBJ2-6; D might be TRBD1 (5 bases). Germline V CDR1 and CDR2: ENHRY, SYGVKD. The V gene lost 3 bases and the J gene lost 3 bases, with 12 bases spanning the gap. This CDR3 region has 16 residues. CDR3 sequence reads: CAISDNWGFGANVLTF. Here the CDR3 DNA reads TGTGCCATCAGTGACAATTGGGGCTTTGGGGCCAACGTCCTGACTTTC.

As regards this clone: Other DNA sequences of this sample code for an identical CDR3. This chain links TRBV7-9 with TRBJ2-5, with 8 bases fitting TRBD2. The CDR3 is 14 amino acids. CDR1 is SEHNR and CDR2 is FQNEAQ in the germline V gene (reference sequence). J gave up 4 bases and V 4 bases, and 5 bases lay outside the gene matches. The CDR3 loop reads CASSSPAGVETQYF. DNA for the CDR3: TGTGCCAGCAGCTCCCCAGCGGGGGTAGAGACCCAGTACTTC.

This clone has only a few counts. Written as DNA, the CDR3 is TGTGCCAGCAGCGTAACCCGGGACAGGCCGAACACCGGGGAGCTGTTTTTT. This gives the protein CASSVTRDRPNTGELFF. The chain links TRBV9 to TRBJ2-2; 8 bases match TRBD1. The CDR3 loop spans 17 amino acids. From germline, CDR1 is SGDLS and CDR2 YYNGEE. The V and J ends lost 1 base and 0 bases, in that order; junction bases with no gene match: 5.

The rearrangement uses TRBV29-1 and TRBJ1-1; the D gene is possibly TRBD1 (5 bases). The CDR3 covers 13 residues. Trimming pared 6 bases from V and 4 bases from J, leaving 15 bases between. Germline loops: CDR1 SQVTM, CDR2 ANQGSEA. The DNA for the CDR3 is TGCAGCGTAACCGGGACTCGGGGCACTGAAGCTTTCTTT. Amino acid sequence: CSVTGTRGTEAFF.

The chain couples TRBV15 to TRBJ2-1; no reliable D call. The CDR3 extends over 13 amino acids. V gave up 0 bases and J gave up 13 bases, with 13 bases separating them. Per germline, CDR1 LNHNV and CDR2 YYDKDF (reference sequence). CDR3 DNA: TGTGCCACCAGCAGAGATCGGGTAGGCGATCAGTTCTTC. As protein: CATSRDRVGDQFF.

The chain links TRBV18 to TRBJ1-1; 8 nucleotides align to TRBD1. J was trimmed by 1 base and V by 5 bases; bases with no gene match: 6. CDR3 length equals 15 residues. In germline, CDR1 is KGHSH, CDR2 LQKENI. The CDR3 region is CASSSMDRENTEAFF. The DNA of the CDR3 is TGTGCCAGCTCATCCATGGACAGGGAGAACACTGAAGCTTTCTTT.

The rearrangement joins TRBV30 to TRBJ1-4; D may be TRBD1 (5 bases). This CDR3 has 15 amino acids. CDR1 GTSNPN and CDR2 SVGIG come from the germline V gene (reference sequence). V was clipped by 1 base and J by 2 bases, with 11 bases between them. The CDR3 nucleotides are TGTGCCTGGAGTGCGCGGACACGTACTAATGAAAAACTGTTTTTT. This encodes CAWSARTRTNEKLFF.

The rearrangement joins TRBV9 to TRBJ2-5; TRBD2 matches at 11 bases. The J call could be wrong; TRBJ2-7 is a better fit for the DNA end. Germline-derived CDR1 and CDR2 are SGDLS and YYNGEE. The CDR3 contains 15 residues. The CDR3 reads CASSEGGTSGYEQYF. The CDR3 DNA follows: TGTGCCAGCAGCGAGGGCGGGACTAGCGGTTACGAGCAGTACTTC.

Details on this clone: One end of the junction varies from germline; a read error may be responsible. Other DNA sequences in the same sample also yield this CDR3. V is TRBV2 and J is TRBJ1-6, with D tentatively TRBD1 (6 bases). Germline loops: CDR1 SNHLY, CDR2 FYNNEI. The CDR3 length is 13 residues. CDR3 region: CASRTTGNSPLHF. CDR3 bases: TGTGCTAGCAGAACCACAGGGAATTCACCCCTCCACTTT.

The chain links TRBV19 to TRBJ1-2; D might be TRBD1 (5 bases). CDR3 length: 13 amino acids. Germline V lookup: CDR1 LNHDA, CDR2 SQIVND (reference sequence). The V and J ends lost 4 bases and 3 bases respectively, with 9 bases between them. The CDR3 sequence is CASSTDRDYGYTF. CDR3 sequence (DNA): TGTGCCAGTAGTACCGACAGAGACTATGGCTACACCTTC.

The rearrangement links TRBV29-1 to TRBJ2-1; tentative D call: TRBD2 (6 bases). Deletions cut 2 bases from V and 8 bases from J, with 19 bases between. CDR1 is SQVTM, CDR2 ANQGSEA, per germline. This CDR3 comprises 15 residues. CDR3 bases: TGCAGCGTTGAATATCGCAGGGAGGTTTGGGATGAGCAGTTCTTC. This translates into CSVEYRREVWDEQFF.

The rearrangement uses TRBV9 and TRBJ2-5; 8 bases align to TRBD2. This CDR3 region has 16 residues. CDR1 and CDR2 (germline): SGDLS, YYNGEE. The J segment lost 7 bases and the V segment lost 0 bases, leaving 11 bases of the junction unmatched. Written as DNA, the CDR3 is TGTGCCAGCAGCGTAGAGTTTAGCGGGGTATCGGGGACCCAGTACTTC. Translating it yields CASSVEFSGVSGTQYF. The full variable domain, completed using reference TRBV9 and TRBJ2-5, is DSGVTQTPKHLITATGQRVTLRCSPRSGDLSVYWYQQSLDQGLQFLIQYYNGEERAKGNILERFSAQQFPDLHSELNLSSLELGDSALYFCASSVEFSGVSGTQYFGPGTRLLVL.

The genes are TRBV7-2 and TRBJ2-5, with 13 nucleotides matching TRBD2. This CDR3 region has 14 residues. CDR1 and CDR2 from the germline V gene are SGHTA and FQGNSA. Losses at the gene ends were 3 bases for V and 11 bases for J; bases not matched to a gene: 6. The CDR3, as DNA: TGTGCCAGCAGCTTCGGACTAGCGGGAGTAGCTCAGTACTTC. Translation: CASSFGLAGVAQYF.

The rearrangement uses TRBV29-1 and TRBJ1-2; TRBD1 might be the D (6 bases). From germline, CDR1 is SQVTM and CDR2 ANQGSEA. V lost 1 base and J 4 bases, leaving 13 bases between the germline ends. CDR3 length equals 14 residues. CDR3 sequence reads: CSVEVGGRAYGYTF. In nucleotides, the CDR3 is TGCAGCGTTGAAGTCGGGGGGCGCGCCTATGGCTACACCTTC. Supplemented by reference TRBV29-1 and TRBJ1-2, the full variable domain reads SAVISQKPSRDICQRGTSLTIQCQVDSQVTMMFWYRQQPGQSLTLIATANQGSEATYESGFVIDKFPISRPNLTFSTLTVSNMSPEDSSIYLCSVEVGGRAYGYTFGSGTRLTVV.

The genes are TRBV11-2 and TRBJ2-7, with D maybe TRBD2 (6 bases). This CDR3 comprises 16 residues. Germline V gene data show CDR1 as SGHAT and CDR2 as FQNNGV. Trimming took off 5 bases at V and 4 bases at J, with 21 bases between the two ends. The CDR3 is CASSQIMGLSGYEQYF. CDR3 DNA: TGTGCCAGCAGCCAAATTATGGGACTGAGTGGATACGAGCAGTACTTC.

This clone showed up just a few times. V is TRBV19 and J is TRBJ1-2; the match to TRBD1 covers 11 bases. The CDR3 runs 12 residues. Looked up from germline, CDR1 is LNHDA and CDR2 is SQIVND (reference sequence). V was pared by 5 bases and J by 8 bases, with 1 base of the junction left unmatched. As DNA, the CDR3 is TGTGCCAGTAGTGGGACAGGGGGAGGCTACACCTTC. It specifies CASSGTGGGYTF.

The CDR3 DNA follows: TGTGCCAGCTCACCATATGGGGGACTGGAGACCCAGTACTTC. This codes for CASSPYGGLETQYF. This sequence joins TRBV18 and TRBJ2-5, with a weak D call TRBD2 (6 bases). CDR1 is KGHSH, CDR2 LQKENI, per germline. The CDR3 sequence is 14 residues long. The V gene lost 2 bases and the J gene lost 5 bases, with 12 bases spanning the gap.

The V gene is TRBV27, the J gene TRBJ2-5, with TRBD2 as a possible D gene (7 bases). Germline CDR1 is MNHEY and CDR2 is SMNVEV (reference sequence). This CDR3 is 12 amino acids long. V lost 2 bases and J lost 11, with 12 bases in between. CDR3 sequence: CASSLGGGEQYF. As DNA, the CDR3 is TGTGCCAGCAGTTTAGGAGGGGGGGAGCAGTACTTC.